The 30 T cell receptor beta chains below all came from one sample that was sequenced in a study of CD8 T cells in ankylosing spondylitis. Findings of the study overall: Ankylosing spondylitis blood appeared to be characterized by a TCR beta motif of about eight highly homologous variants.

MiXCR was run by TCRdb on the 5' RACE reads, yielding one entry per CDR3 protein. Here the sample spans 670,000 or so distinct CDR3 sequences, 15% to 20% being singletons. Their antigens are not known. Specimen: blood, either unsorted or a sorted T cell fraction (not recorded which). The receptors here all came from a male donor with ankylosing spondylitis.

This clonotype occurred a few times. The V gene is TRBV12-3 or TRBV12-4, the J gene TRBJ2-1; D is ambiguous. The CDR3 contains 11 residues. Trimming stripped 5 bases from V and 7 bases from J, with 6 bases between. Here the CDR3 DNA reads TGTGCCAGCAGTCCATTTAATGAGCAGTTCTTC. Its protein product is CASSPFNEQFF.

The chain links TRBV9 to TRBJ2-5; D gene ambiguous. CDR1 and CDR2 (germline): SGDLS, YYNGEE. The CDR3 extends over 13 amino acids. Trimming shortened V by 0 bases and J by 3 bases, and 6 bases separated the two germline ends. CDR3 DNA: TGTGCCAGCAGCGTAGCTTTAAAAGAGACCCAGTACTTC. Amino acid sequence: CASSVALKETQYF.

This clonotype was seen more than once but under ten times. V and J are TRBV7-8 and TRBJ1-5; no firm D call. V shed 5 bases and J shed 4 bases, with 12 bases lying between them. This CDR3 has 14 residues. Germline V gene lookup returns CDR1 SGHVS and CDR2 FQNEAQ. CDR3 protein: CASSGGNLNQPQHF. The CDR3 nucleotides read TGTGCCAGCAGCGGTGGGAATTTGAATCAGCCCCAGCATTTT.

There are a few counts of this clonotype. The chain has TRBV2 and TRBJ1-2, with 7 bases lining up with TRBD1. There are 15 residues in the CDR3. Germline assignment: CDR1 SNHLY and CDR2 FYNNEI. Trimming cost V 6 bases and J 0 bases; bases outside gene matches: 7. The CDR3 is CASSRDSRANYGYTF. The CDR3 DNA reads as TGTGCCAGCAGCCGGGACAGCCGAGCTAACTATGGCTACACCTTC.

The CDR3 nucleotides are TGTGCCAGCAGCTTGGAGTCGACAGCAACGAACTATGGCTACACCTTC. The encoded protein is CASSLESTATNYGYTF. V and J are TRBV5-5 and TRBJ1-2; perhaps TRBD1 as D (5 bases). The germline V gene has CDR1 SGHKS and CDR2 YYEKEE (reference sequence). Trimming pared 0 bases from V and 2 bases from J, leaving 14 bases between. The CDR3 is 16 amino acids.

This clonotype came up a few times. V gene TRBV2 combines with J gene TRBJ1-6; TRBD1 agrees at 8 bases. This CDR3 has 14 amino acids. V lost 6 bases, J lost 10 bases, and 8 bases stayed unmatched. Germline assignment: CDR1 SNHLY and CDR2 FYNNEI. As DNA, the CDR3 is TGTGCCAGCAGCTCGGACAGGGTTACCTCACCCCTCCACTTT. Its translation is CASSSDRVTSPLHF.

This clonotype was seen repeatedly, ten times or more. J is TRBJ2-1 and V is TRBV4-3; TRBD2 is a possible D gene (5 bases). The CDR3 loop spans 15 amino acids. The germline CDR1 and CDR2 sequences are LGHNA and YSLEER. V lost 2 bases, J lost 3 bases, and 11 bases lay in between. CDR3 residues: CASSQTSGFYNEQFF. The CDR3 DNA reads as TGCGCCAGCAGCCAAACCTCGGGGTTCTACAATGAGCAGTTCTTC.

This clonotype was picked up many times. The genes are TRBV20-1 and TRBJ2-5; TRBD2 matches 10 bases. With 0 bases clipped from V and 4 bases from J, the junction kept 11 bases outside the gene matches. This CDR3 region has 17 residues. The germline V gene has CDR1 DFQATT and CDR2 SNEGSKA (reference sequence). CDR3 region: CSARDLASGSASETQYF. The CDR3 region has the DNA TGCAGTGCTAGAGATTTAGCTAGCGGGAGTGCATCAGAGACCCAGTACTTC.

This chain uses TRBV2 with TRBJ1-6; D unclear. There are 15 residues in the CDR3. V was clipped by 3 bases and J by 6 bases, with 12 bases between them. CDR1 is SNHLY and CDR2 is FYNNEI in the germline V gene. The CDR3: CASSDRRQSNSPLHF. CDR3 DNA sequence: TGTGCCAGCAGTGATAGGCGACAATCTAATTCACCCCTCCACTTT.

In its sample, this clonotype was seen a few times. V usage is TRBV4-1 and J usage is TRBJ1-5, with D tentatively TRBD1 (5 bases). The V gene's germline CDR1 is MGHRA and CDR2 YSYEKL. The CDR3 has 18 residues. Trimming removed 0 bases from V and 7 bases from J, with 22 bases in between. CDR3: CASSQDDNVQVNGQPQHF. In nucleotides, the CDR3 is TGCGCCAGCAGCCAAGATGATAACGTACAGGTGAACGGGCAGCCCCAGCATTTT.

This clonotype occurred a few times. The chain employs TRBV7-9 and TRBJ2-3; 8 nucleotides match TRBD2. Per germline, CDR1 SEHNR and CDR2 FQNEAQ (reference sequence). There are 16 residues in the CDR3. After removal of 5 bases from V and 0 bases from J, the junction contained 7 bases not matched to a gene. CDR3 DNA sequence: TGTGCCAGCAGCCATAGCGGGGCCCTAAGCACAGATACGCAGTATTTT. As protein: CASSHSGALSTDTQYF.

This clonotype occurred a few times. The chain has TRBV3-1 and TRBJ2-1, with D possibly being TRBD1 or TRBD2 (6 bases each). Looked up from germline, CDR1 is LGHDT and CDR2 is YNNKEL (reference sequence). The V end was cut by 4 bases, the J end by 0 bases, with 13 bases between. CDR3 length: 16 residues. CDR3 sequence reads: CASSRGGGLSYNEQFF. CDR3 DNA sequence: TGTGCCAGCAGCCGAGGAGGGGGTCTCTCCTACAATGAGCAGTTCTTC.

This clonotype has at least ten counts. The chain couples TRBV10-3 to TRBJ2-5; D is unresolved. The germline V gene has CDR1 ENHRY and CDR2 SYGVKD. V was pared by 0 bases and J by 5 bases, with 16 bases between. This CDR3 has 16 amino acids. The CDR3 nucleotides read TGTGCCATCAGTGAGTCCCCGGACCCCCTGGGGGAGACCCAGTACTTC. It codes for CAISESPDPLGETQYF.

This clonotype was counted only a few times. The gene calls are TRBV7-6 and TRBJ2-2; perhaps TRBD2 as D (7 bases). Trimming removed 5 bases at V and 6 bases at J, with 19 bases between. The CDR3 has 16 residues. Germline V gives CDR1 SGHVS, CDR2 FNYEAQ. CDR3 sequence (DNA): TGTGCCAGCAGCCCTTGGACGGGGGGCATGTCCGGGGAGCTGTTTTTT. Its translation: CASSPWTGGMSGELFF.

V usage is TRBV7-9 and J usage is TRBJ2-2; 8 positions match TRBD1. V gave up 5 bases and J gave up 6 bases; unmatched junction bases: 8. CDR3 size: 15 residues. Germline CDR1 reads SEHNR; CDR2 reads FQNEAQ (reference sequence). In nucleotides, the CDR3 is TGTGCCAGCAGCAGACAGGGGAGGAAGTCCGGGGAGCTGTTTTTT. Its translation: CASSRQGRKSGELFF.

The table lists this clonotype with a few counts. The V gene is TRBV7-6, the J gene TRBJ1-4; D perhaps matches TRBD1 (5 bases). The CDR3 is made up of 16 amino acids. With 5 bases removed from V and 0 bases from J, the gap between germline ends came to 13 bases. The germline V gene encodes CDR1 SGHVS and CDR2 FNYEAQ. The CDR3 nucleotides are TGTGCCAGCAGCCTTCGACAGCTAGCAACTAATGAAAAACTGTTTTTT. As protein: CASSLRQLATNEKLFF.

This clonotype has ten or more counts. The chain's CDR3 is CASSGRIQETQYF. The CDR3 DNA reads as TGCGCCAGCAGTGGACGTATCCAAGAGACCCAGTACTTC. The chain recombines TRBV10-1 with TRBJ2-5; D remains ambiguous. Germline loops: CDR1 WNHNN, CDR2 SYGVQD (reference sequence). V was trimmed by 4 bases and J by 1 base, leaving 7 bases between them. This CDR3 has 13 amino acids.

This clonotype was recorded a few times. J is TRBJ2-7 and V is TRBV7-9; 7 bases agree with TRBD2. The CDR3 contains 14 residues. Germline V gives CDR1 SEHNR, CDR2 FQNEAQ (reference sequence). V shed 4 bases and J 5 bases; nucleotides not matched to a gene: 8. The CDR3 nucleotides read TGTGCCAGCAGCTCAAAGCGGGACCCCCACGAGCAGTACTTC. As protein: CASSSKRDPHEQYF.

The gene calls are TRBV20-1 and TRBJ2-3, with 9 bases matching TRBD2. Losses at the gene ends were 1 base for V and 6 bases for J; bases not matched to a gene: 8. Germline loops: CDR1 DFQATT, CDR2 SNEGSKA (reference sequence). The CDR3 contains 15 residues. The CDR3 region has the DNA TGCAGTGCTAGAGGACTAGCGGACTCGACGGATACGCAGTATTTT. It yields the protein CSARGLADSTDTQYF.

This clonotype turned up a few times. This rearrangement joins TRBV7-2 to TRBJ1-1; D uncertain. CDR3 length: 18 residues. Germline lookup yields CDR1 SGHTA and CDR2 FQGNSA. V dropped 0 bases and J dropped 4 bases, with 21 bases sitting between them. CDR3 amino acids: CASSLADRSRVLGTEAFF. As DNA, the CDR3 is TGTGCCAGCAGCTTAGCGGACCGATCAAGAGTCCTGGGCACTGAAGCTTTCTTT.

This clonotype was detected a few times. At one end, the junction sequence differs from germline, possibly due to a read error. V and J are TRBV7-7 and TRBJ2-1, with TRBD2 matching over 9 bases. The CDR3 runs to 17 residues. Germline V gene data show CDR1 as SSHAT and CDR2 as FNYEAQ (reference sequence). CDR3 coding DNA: TGTGCTAGCAGCTTAGGTCCCCTCGCGGGGGGGAGGAATGAGCAGTTCTTC. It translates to CASSLGPLAGGRNEQFF.

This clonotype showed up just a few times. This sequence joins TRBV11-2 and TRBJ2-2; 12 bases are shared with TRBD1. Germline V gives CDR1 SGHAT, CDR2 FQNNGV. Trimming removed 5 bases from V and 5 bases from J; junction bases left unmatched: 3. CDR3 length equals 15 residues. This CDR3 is CASSRGQGATGELFF. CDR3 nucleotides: TGTGCCAGCAGCCGGGGACAGGGGGCGACCGGGGAGCTGTTTTTT.

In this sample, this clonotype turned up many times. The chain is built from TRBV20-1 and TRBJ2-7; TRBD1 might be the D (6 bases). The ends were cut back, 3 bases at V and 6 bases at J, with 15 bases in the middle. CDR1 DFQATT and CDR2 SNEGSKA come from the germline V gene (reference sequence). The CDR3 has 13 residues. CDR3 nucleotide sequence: TGCAGTGCTAGGGGGGCAGGGAGAGGCGAGCAGTACTTC. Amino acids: CSARGAGRGEQYF.

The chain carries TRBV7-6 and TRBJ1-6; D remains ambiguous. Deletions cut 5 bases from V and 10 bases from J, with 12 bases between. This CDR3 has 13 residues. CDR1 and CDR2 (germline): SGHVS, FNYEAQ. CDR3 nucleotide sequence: TGTGCCAGCAGCCCTGGGCGTCGGTCACCCCTCCACTTT. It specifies CASSPGRRSPLHF.

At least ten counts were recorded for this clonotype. DNA of the CDR3: TGTGCCAGCAGTTTCGCGGGTCTGCAGGGGTCACCCCTCCACTTT. Protein: CASSFAGLQGSPLHF. This sequence joins TRBV12-3 or TRBV12-4 and TRBJ1-6; D possibly corresponds to TRBD1 (6 bases). CDR3 length equals 15 residues. V shed 3 bases and J shed 10 bases, with 16 bases lying between them.

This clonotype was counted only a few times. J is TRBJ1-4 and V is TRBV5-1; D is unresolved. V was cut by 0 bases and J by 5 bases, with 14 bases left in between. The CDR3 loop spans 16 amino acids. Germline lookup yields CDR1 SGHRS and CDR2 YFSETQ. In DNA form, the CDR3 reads TGCGCCAGCAGCTTGGTCGCCAGAGATCGAAATGAAAAACTGTTTTTT. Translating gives CASSLVARDRNEKLFF.

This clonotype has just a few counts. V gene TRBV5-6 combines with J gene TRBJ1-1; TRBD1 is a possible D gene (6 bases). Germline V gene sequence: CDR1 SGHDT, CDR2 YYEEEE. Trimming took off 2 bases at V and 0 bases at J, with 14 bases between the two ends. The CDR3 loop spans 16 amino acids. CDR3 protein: CASSLTSGAMNTEAFF. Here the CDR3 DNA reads TGTGCCAGCAGCTTAACTTCAGGGGCTATGAACACTGAAGCTTTCTTT.

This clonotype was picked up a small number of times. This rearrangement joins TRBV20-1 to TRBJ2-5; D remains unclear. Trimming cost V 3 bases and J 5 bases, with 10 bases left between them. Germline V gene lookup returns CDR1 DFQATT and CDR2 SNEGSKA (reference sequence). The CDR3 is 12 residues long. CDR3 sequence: CSARESLETQYF. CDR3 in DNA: TGCAGTGCTAGGGAGTCGCTGGAGACCCAGTACTTC.

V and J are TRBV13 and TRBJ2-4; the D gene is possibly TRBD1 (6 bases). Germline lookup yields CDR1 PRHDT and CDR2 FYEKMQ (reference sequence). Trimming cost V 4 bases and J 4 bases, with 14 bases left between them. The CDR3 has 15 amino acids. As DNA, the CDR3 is TGTGCCAGCAGCTCAGGGGTGGGAGAGAAAAACATTCAGTACTTC. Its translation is CASSSGVGEKNIQYF.

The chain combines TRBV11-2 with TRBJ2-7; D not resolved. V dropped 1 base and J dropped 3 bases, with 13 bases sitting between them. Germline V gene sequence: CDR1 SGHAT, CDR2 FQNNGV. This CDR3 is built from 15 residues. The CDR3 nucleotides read TGTGCCAGCAGCTTAGGACTCGACGGTATCTACGAGCAGTACTTC. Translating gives CASSLGLDGIYEQYF.